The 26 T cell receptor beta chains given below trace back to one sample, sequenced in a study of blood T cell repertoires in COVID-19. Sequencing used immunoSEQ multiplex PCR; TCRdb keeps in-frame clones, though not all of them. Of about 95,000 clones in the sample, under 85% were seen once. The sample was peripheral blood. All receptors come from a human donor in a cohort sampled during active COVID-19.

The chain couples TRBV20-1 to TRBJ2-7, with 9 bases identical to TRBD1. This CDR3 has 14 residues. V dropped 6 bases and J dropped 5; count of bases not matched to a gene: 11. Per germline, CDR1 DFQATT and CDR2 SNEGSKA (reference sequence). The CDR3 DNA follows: TGCAGTGCCAGTGGGGACAGGGACGCTGACGAGCAGTACTTC. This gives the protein CSASGDRDADEQYF.

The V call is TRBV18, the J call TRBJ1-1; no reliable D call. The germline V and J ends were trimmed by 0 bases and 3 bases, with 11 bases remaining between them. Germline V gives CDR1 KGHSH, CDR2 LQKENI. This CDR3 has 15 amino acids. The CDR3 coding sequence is TGTGCCAGCTCACCACCAGGGTTGCGGGACACTGAAGCTTTCTTT. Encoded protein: CASSPPGLRDTEAFF.

CDR3 in DNA: TGTGCCAGCAGCATCGTAAATGAAAAACTGTTTTTT. Its translation is CASSIVNEKLFF. The chain links TRBV5-4 to TRBJ1-4; D is unclear. This CDR3 has 12 amino acids. The germline V gene encodes CDR1 SGHNT and CDR2 YYREEE (reference sequence). V was trimmed by 4 bases and J by 5 bases, leaving 6 bases between them.

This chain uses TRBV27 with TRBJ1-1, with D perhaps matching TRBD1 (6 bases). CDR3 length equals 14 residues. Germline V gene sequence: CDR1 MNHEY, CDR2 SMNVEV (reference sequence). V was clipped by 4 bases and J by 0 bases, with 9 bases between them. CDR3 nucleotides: TGTGCCAGCAGTTCCAGGGGCGTGAACACTGAAGCTTTCTTT. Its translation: CASSSRGVNTEAFF.

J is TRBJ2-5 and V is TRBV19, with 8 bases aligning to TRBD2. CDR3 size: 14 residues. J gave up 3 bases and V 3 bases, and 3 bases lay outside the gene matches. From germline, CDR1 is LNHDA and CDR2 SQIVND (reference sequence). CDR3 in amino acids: CASSMRGVEETQYF. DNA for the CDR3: TGTGCCAGTAGTATGCGGGGGGTTGAAGAGACCCAGTACTTC.

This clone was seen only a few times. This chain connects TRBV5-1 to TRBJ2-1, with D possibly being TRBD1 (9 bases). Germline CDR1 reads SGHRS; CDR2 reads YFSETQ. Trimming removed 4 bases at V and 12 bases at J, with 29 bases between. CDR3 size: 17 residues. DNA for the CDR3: TGCGCCAGCAGCGTGGGCGGGGGGACAGGGTCGCAGGAGGGGCAGTTCTTC. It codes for CASSVGGGTGSQEGQFF.

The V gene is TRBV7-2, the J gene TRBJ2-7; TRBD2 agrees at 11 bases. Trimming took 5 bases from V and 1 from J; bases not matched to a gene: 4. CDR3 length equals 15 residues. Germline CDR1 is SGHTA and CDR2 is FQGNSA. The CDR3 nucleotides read TGTGCCAGCAGCACCCTAGCGGGGGGATCCTACGAGCAGTACTTC. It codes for CASSTLAGGSYEQYF.

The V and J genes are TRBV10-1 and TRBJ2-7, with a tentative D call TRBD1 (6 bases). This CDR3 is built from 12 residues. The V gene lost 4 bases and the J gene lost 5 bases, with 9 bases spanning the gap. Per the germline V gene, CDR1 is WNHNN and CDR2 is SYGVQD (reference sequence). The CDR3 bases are TGCGCCAGCAGTGGAACAGGGAACGAGCAGTACTTC. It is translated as CASSGTGNEQYF.

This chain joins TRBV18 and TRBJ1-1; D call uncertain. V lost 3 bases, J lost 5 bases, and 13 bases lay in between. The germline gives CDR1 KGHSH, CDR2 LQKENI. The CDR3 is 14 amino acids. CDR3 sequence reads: CASSPLAGQTEAFF. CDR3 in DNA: TGTGCCAGCTCACCCTTAGCTGGCCAGACTGAAGCTTTCTTT.

In nucleotides, the CDR3 is TGTGCCAGCTCACGTCTACCTAGCGGGAGAGGGGATGAGCAGTTCTTC. This translates into CASSRLPSGRGDEQFF. V is TRBV18 and J is TRBJ2-1; 10 nucleotides align to TRBD2. V trimming: 4 bases; J trimming: 8 bases; junction bases outside the gene matches: 11. CDR3 length: 16 residues. Germline CDR1 reads KGHSH; CDR2 reads LQKENI.

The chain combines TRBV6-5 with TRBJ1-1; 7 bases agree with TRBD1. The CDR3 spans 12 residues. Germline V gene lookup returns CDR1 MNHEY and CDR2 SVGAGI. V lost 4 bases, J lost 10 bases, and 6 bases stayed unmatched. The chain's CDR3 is CASSSTGERAFF. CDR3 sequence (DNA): TGTGCCAGCAGTTCCACAGGGGAAAGAGCTTTCTTT.

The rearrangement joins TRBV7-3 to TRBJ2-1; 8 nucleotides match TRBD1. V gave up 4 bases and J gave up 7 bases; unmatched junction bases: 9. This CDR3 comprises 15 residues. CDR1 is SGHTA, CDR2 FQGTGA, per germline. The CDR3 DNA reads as TGTGCCAGCAGCTCTCAGGGGGCGTATAGGAATGAGCAGTTCTTC. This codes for CASSSQGAYRNEQFF.

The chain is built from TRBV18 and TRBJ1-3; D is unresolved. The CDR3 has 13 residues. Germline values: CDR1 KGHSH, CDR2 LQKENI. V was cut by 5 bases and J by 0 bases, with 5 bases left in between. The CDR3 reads CASSIFSGNTIYF. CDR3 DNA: TGTGCCAGCTCAATATTCTCTGGAAACACCATATATTTT.

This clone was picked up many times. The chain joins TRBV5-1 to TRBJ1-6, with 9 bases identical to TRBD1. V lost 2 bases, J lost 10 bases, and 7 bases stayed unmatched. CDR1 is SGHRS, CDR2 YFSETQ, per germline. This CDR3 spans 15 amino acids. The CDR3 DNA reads TGCGCCAGCAGCTTACAGGGGGCGCGTGGGTCACCCCTCCACTTT. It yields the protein CASSLQGARGSPLHF.

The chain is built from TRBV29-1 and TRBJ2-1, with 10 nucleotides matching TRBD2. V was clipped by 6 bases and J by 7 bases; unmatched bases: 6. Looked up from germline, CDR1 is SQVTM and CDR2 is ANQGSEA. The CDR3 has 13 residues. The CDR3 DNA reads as TGCAGCGTCCTAGCGGGGGCTGGGAATGAGCAGTTCTTC. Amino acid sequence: CSVLAGAGNEQFF.

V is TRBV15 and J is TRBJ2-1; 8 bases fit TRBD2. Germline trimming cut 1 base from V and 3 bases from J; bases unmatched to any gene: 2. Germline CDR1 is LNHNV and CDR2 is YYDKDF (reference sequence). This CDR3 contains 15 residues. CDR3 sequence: CATSRAGTSYNEQFF. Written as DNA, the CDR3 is TGTGCCACCAGCAGAGCCGGGACTAGCTACAATGAGCAGTTCTTC.

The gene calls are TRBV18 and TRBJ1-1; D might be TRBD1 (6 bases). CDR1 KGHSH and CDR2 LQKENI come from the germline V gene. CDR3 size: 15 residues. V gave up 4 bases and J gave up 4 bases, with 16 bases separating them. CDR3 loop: CASSLRQEGSTEAFF. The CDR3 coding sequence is TGTGCCAGCTCACTTCGACAGGAAGGGAGCACTGAAGCTTTCTTT.

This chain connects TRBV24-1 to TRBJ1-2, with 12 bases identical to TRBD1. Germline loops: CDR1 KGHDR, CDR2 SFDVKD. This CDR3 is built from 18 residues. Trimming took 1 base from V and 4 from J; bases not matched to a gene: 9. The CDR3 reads CATSDFPSGTGGSYGYTF. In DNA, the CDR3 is TGTGCCACCAGTGATTTTCCCTCCGGGACAGGGGGCTCCTATGGCTACACCTTC.

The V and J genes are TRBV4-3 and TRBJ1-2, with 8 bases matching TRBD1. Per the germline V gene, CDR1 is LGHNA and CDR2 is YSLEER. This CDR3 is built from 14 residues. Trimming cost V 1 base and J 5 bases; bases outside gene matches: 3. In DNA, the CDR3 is TGCGCCAGCAGCCAAGTGGGACAGGAATATGGCTACACCTTC. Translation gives CASSQVGQEYGYTF.

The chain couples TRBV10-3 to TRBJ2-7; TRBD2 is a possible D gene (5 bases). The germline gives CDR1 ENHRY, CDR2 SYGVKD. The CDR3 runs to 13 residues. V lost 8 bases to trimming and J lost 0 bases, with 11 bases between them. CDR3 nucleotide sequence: TGTGCCATCCTGGACTCTCTCTCCTACGAGCAGTACTTC. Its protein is CAILDSLSYEQYF.

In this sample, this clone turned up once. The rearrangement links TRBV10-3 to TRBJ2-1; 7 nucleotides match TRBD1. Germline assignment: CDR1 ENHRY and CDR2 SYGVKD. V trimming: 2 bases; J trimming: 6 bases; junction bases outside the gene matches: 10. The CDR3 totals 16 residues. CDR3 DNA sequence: TGTGCCATCAGTGAGGTGACAGGGCCAGGAGGCAATGAGCAGTTCTTC. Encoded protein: CAISEVTGPGGNEQFF.

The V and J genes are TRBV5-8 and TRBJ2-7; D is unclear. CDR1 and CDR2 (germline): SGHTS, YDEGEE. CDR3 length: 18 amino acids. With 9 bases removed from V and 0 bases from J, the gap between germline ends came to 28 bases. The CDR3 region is CATITARSVFIHSYEQYF. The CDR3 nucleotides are TGTGCCACCATAACGGCCCGGAGCGTATTTATACACTCCTACGAGCAGTACTTC.

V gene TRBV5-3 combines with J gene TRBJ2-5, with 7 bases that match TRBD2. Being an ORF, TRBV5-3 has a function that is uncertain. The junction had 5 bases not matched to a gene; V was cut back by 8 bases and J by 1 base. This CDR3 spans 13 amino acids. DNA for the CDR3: TGTGCCAGGGGCGGGGGTCCCCAAGAGACCCAGTACTTC. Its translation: CARGGGPQETQYF.

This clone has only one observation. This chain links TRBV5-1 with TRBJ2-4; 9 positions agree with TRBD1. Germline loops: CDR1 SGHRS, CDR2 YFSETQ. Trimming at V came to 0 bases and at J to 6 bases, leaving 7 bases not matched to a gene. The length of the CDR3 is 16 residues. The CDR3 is CASSLATGTGINIQYF. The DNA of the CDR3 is TGCGCCAGCAGCTTGGCCACCGGGACAGGGATAAACATTCAGTACTTC.

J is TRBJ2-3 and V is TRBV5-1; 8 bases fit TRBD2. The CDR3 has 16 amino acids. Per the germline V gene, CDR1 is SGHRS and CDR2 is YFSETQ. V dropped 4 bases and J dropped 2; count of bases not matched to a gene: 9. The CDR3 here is CASSPTLAGNTDTQYF. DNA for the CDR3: TGCGCCAGCAGCCCTACCCTAGCGGGCAACACAGATACGCAGTATTTT. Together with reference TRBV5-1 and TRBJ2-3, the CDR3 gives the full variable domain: KAGVTQTPRYLIKTRGQQVTLSCSPISGHRSVSWYQQTPGQGLQFLFEYFSETQRNKGNFPGRFSGRQFSNSRSEMNVSTLELGDSALYLCASSPTLAGNTDTQYFGPGTRLTVL.

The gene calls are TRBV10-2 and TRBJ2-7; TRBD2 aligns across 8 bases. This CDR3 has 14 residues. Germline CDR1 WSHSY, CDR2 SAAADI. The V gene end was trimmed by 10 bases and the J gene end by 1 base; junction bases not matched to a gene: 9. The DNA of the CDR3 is TGCGCCACCCTTACTAGCGGCCGATCCTACGAGCAGTACTTC. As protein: CATLTSGRSYEQYF.